This entry describes one T cell receptor (beta chain). Sequencing templates came from extracted RNA that was reverse transcribed into cDNA. Produced via immunoSEQ multiplex PCR; TCRdb's table is partial and in-frame only. Of 90,000 to 120,000 clones in the sample, over 80% were seen once. The sample's treatment: oral pan-JAK inhibitor, 5-10 mg twice daily. The CDR3 sequence is 13 residues long. V shed 1 base, J shed 4 bases, and the junction held 2 bases outside the gene matches. Germline CDR1 reads SQVTM; CDR2 reads ANQGSEA. The entry originates in a study of CD8+ T cells in alopecia areata. This sequence was found in a human donor with alopecia areata. Sequencing was performed on CD8+ T cells sorted from blood, taken at week 24, from a patient treated with tofacitinib. The rearrangement uses TRBV29-1 and TRBJ2-7; 9 bases map to TRBD1. CDR3 in amino acids: CSVEGDRDYEQYF. In nucleotides, the CDR3 is TGCAGCGTTGAAGGGGACAGGGATTACGAGCAGTACTTC.